This T cell receptor beta chain was captured in a study of T cells in Graves' hyperthyroidism and ophthalmopathy. TCR beta CDR3 sequences were amplified from RNA transcripts. HTBI primers were the set used in a first-round RT-PCR of the TCR CDR3. TCRdb redid the calling of the multiplex PCR reads with MiXCR, one entry per CDR3 protein. The profile shows hundreds of thousands of distinct CDR3 sequences, 15% to 20% of them singletons. Germline CDR1 SGHDT, CDR2 YYEEEE. V dropped 3 bases and J dropped 3 bases, with 19 bases sitting between them. The CDR3 runs 16 residues. The source material was blood. This TCR was sampled from a man in his forties with Graves' ophthalmopathy. The rearrangement uses TRBV5-6 and TRBJ2-7; D ambiguous. This CDR3 is CASSSMGLGIRYEQYF. The CDR3 DNA is TGTGCCAGCAGCTCGATGGGATTGGGGATTCGCTACGAGCAGTACTTC.